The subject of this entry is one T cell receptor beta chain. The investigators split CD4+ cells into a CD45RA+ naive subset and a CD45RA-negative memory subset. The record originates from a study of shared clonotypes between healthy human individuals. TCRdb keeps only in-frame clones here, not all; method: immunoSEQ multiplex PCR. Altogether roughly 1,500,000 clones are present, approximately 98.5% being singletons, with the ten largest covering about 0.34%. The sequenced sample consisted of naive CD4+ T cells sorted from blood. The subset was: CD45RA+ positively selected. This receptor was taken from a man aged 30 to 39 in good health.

The DNA of the CDR3 is TGTGCCAGCAAATCGGGCTTAGTGGACGAGCAGTACTTC. Protein sequence: CASKSGLVDEQYF. This chain joins TRBV6-1 and TRBJ2-7; D is ambiguous. The CDR3 spans 13 residues. Trimming cost V 7 bases and J 5 bases, with 15 bases left between them. Germline values: CDR1 MNHNS, CDR2 SASEGT.